This TCR beta chain was captured by sequencing in a study of cytomegalovirus exposure and HLA in healthy donors. The wider study: Among about 179 million T cells, an earlier analysis found roughly 100 million unique TCR beta sequences. Study-wide findings and caveats: Later, TCR association rates were found to vary by HLA locus, highest for DRB1 and lowest for HLA-C.

Points on this clone: What it recognizes is unknown.

CDR1 and CDR2 (germline): SGHVS, FNYEAQ. V shed 5 bases and J shed 5 bases, with 4 bases lying between them. The CDR3 extends over 11 amino acids. Both 60 Vbeta primers and 13 Jbeta primers went into the PCR. This table comes from immunoSEQ multiplex PCR, and its TCRdb copy is limited to in-frame clones, with some not included. The table includes 150,000 to 200,000 clones, approximately 78% detected once. The sequence was collected from a girl aged 2-10 years in good health and CMV-seropositive. The V and J genes are TRBV7-6 and TRBJ2-1, with unresolved D. The sequencing sample was made of PBMCs. CDR3 in DNA: TGTGCCAGCAGCGGCAACAATGAGCAGTTCTTC. Amino acids: CASSGNNEQFF.